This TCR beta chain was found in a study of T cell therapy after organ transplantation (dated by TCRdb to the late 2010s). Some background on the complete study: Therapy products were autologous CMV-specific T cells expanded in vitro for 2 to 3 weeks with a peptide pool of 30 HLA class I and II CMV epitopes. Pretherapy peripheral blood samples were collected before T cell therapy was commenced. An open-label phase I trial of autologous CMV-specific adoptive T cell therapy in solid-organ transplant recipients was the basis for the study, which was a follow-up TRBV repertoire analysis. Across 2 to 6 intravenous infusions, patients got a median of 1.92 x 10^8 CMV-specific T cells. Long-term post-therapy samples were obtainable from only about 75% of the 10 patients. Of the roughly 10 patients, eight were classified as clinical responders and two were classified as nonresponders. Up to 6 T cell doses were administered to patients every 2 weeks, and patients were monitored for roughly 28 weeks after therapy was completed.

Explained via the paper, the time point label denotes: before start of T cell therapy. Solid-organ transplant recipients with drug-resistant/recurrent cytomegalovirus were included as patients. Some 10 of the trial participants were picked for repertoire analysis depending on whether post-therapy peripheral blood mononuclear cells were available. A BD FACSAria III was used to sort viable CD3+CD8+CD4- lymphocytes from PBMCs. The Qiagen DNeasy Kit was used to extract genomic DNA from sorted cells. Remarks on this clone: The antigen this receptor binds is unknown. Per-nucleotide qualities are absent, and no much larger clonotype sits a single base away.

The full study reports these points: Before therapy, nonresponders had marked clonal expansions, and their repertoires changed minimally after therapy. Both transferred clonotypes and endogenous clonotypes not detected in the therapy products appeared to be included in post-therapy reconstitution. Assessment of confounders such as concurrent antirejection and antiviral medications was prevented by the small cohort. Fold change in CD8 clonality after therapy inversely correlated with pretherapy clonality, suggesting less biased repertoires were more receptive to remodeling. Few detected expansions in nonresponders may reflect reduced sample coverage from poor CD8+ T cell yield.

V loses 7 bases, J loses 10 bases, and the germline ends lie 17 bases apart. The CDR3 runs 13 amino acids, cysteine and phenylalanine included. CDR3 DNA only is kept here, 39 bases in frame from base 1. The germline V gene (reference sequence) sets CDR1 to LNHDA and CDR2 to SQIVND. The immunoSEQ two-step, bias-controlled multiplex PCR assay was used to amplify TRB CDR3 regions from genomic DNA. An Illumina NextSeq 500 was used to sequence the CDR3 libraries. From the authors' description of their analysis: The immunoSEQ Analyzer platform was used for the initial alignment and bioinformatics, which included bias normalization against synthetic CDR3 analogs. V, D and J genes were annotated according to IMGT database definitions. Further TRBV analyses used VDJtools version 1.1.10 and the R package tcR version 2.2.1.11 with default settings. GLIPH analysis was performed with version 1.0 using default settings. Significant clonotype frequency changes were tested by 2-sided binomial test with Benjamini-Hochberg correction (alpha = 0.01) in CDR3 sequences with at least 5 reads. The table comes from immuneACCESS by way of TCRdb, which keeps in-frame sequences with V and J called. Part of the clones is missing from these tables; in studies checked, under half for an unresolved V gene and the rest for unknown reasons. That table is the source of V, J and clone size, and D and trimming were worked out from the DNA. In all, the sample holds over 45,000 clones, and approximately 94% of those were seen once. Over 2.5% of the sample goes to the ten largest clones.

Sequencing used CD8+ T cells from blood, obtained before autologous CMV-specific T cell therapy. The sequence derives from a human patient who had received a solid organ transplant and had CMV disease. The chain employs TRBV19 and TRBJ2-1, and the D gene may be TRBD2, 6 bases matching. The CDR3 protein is CASNVVEGGEQFF. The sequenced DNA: TGTGCCAGTAACGTGGTGGAGGGCGGGGAGCAGTTCTTC.